The sequence of this TCR beta chain was determined in a study of T cell changes during pregnancy in multiple sclerosis. The CDR3 has 17 amino acids. The V and J ends lost 1 base and 3 bases, in that order; junction bases with no gene match: 8. Germline lookup yields CDR1 LGHNA and CDR2 YNFKEQ. Clones were sequenced by immunoSEQ multiplex PCR, and TCRdb holds only the in-frame ones, with some missing. The data hold tens of thousands of clones, with about 92% observed a single time. The sequenced sample was peripheral blood, obtained in the third trimester of pregnancy. This chain links TRBV4-2 with TRBJ2-3; 9 nucleotides match TRBD2. The source is a female donor in good health, enrolled as a control in a pregnancy study. CDR3 amino acids: CASSQVGREGLTDTQYF. CDR3 bases: TGTGCCAGCAGCCAAGTAGGGCGGGAGGGTTTGACAGATACGCAGTATTTT.